This T cell receptor (beta chain) derives from a study of CD8+CD57+ T cells in acquired aplastic anemia (dated by TCRdb to the late 2010s). In terms of the full investigation: On average, sorted CD4+ and CD8+ cells yielded 3.2 ug of extracted DNA, with a range of roughly 0.18 to 30 ug. CD8+CD57+ expansion was defined as a frequency above the mean frequency observed in healthy subjects. General conclusions and limits of the study: Around 30 CD8+ CDR3 sequences were shared between patients and controls but appeared highly expressed in patients and within their immunodominant clones. Patients and healthy controls showed no significant difference in CD8+ Simpson's diversity (P=0.060).

The patients picked for sequencing were ones in whom flow cytometry had shown an expansion of CD8+CD57+ cells. Severe acquired aplastic anemia was diagnosed in all patients according to International Study of Aplastic Anemia and Agranulocytosis and Camitta criteria. Patients had received no therapy at the time of blood sampling. In the study, sorted CD4+ and CD8+ blood T cells from patients with severe aplastic anemia and from healthy subjects underwent deep sequencing of TCR repertoires. Patients were enrolled in the USA under clinicaltrials.gov protocols 00001620, 01623167, 00001397, 00071045, 00081523 and 00961064. Ficoll-Paque density gradient centrifugation was used to isolate peripheral blood mononuclear cells. Before DNA extraction, CD4+ and CD8+ T cells were sorted with FACS or magnetic beads. The CDR3 goes from the cysteine to the phenylalanine over 15 residues. Here the CDR3 DNA is all that survives: 45 bases in frame from base 1. A distance of 17 bases separates the germline ends of V and J, which lose 4 bases and 4 bases respectively. CDR1 and CDR2 are drawn from the germline V gene: SGHTA, FQGNSA.

Concerning this clonotype itself: The target of this receptor is not known. Base quality data are lacking; no much larger clone is found one base away.

Profiling of TCR beta VDJ combinations and CDR3 sequences used genomic DNA as the template. An Illumina HiSeq 2000 was the platform used for TCR repertoire sequencing. The original methods were these. Repertoires were assessed using TRBV/TRBJ rearrangement plots, CDR3 size and DJ length profiles, and Simpson's diversity index. Whichever DNA sequence was most abundant in the deep sequencing data was defined as the immunodominant clone. CDR3 amino acid sequences were checked for sharing between subjects and were compared against published repertoires and the VDJdb database. Using fastp trimming at Q25 and MiXCR clonotype assembly, TCRdb reanalyzed the public sequencing data and kept in-frame beta chains. Duplicate CDR3 protein sequences are folded into a single record with the most common DNA and genes. The V and J calls were determined by TCRdb, not by the authors. This sample lists 150,000 to 200,000 distinct CDR3 sequences; about 64% were detected once. The ten largest clones take up 40% to 60% of the sample.

The sequence came from a human donor with aplastic anemia. Sequencing used sorted CD4+, CD8+, or CD8+CD57+ T cells (not recorded which) from PBMCs. Recombination joined TRBV7-2 with TRBJ2-7; confidence is insufficient to name the D gene. The CDR3 protein is CASSSPALGGYEQYF. The DNA sequence is as follows: TGTGCCAGCAGCTCGCCGGCTCTCGGTGGTTACGAGCAGTACTTC.